Below, one T cell receptor (beta chain) is given with its context. The sample originates from a study of blood T cell repertoires in COVID-19. Study as a whole: Acute and convalescent COVID-19 specimens originated in the United States, Italy and Spain.

In the authors' methods: Nucleated cell counts were estimated from reference gene primer amplification. Some clones are missing from TCRdb's copy, which holds only in-frame ones; the method was immunoSEQ multiplex PCR. From that table come the V and J calls and clone size; the DNA was used to work out D and trimming. There are some 66,000 clones in the sample; around 90% occur only once, and about 7.9% lies in the top ten. Trimming left V 1 base short and J 7 bases short, with 13 bases between. CDR3 length: 14 amino acids. Per the germline V gene, CDR1 is SGHTA and CDR2 is FQGNSA. The chain recombines TRBV7-2 with TRBJ1-2, with a possible D match to TRBD1 (5 bases). The receptor's source is a human donor in a cohort sampled during active COVID-19. The sequencing sample was made of peripheral blood. This chain's CDR3 is CASSLVVREGGYTF. CDR3 DNA: TGTGCCAGCAGCTTAGTGGTCAGGGAAGGTGGCTACACCTTC. Variable domain in full (rest from reference TRBV7-2 and TRBJ1-2): GAGVSQSPSNKVTEKGKDVELRCDPISGHTALYWYRQSLGQGLEFLIYFQGNSAPDKSGLPSDRFSAERTGGSVSTLTIQRTQQEDSAVYLCASSLVVREGGYTFGSGTRLTVV.